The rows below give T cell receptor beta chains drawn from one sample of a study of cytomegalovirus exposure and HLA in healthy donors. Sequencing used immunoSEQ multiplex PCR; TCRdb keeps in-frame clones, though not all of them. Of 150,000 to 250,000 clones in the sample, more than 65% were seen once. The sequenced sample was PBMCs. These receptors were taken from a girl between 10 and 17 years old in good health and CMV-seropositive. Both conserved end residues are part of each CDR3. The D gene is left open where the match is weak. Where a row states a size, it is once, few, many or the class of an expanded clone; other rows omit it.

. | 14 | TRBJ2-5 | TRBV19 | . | CASSISKGQETQYF | TGTGCCAGTAGTATTAGCAAGGGGCAAGAGACCCAGTACTTC
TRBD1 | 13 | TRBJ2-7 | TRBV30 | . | CAWQKDRVYEQYF | TGTGCCTGGCAGAAAGACAGGGTCTACGAGCAGTACTTC
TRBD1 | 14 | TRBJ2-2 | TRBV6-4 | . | CASSDEGATGELFF | TGTGCCAGCAGTGACGAGGGGGCGACCGGGGAGCTGTTTTTT
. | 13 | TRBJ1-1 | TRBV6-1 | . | CASSPSHNTEAFF | TGTGCCAGCAGTCCCTCACATAACACTGAAGCTTTCTTT
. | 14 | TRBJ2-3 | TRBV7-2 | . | CASSSTGPTDTQYF | TGTGCCAGCAGCTCGACAGGTCCCACAGATACGCAGTATTTT
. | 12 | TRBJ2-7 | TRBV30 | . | CAWSHIHYEQYF | TGTGCCTGGAGCCACATCCACTACGAGCAGTACTTC
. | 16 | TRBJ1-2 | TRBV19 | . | CASSAAGDLFNYGYTF | TGTGCCAGTAGTGCGGCAGGGGACCTTTTCAACTATGGCTACACCTTC
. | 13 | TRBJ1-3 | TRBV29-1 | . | CSVEGQGGNTIYF | TGCAGCGTTGAAGGGCAGGGAGGAAACACCATATATTTT
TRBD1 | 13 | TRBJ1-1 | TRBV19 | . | CASALDRGTEAFF | TGTGCCAGTGCCCTCGACAGGGGCACTGAAGCTTTCTTT
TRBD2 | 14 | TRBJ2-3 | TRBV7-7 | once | CASSLGLAGDTQYF | TGTGCCAGCAGCTTAGGACTAGCGGGTGATACGCAGTATTTT
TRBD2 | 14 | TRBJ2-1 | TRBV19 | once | CASSSGLAYNEQFF | TGTGCCAGTAGTTCGGGACTAGCATACAATGAGCAGTTCTTC
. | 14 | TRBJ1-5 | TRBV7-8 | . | CASSLGGVLQPQHF | TGTGCCAGCAGCTTAGGCGGGGTCTTACAGCCCCAGCATTTT
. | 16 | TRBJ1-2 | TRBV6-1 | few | CASSELVGRGLPGYTF | TGTGCCAGCAGTGAATTAGTGGGCCGGGGACTCCCTGGCTACACCTTC
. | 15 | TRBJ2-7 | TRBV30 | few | CAWSGERVSSYEQYF | TGTGCCTGGAGTGGGGAGCGGGTAAGCTCCTACGAGCAGTACTTC
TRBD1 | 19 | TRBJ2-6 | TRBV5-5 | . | CASSWAAGGLSRGANVLTF | TGTGCCAGCAGCTGGGCTGCAGGGGGTCTCTCACGGGGGGCCAACGTCCTGACTTTC
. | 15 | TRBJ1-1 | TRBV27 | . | CASSLWSTGNTEAFF | TGTGCCAGCAGTTTATGGTCGACGGGGAACACTGAAGCTTTCTTT
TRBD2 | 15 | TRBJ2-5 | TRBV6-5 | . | CASSQNYQRGGTQYF | TGTGCCAGCAGCCAGAACTACCAGCGGGGTGGGACCCAGTACTTC
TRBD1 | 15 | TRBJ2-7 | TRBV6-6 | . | CASRNGQGILYEQYF | TGTGCCAGCAGAAACGGACAGGGAATCCTCTACGAGCAGTACTTC
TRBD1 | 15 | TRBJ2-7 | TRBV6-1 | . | CASSRSPGQDYEQYF | TGTGCCAGCAGCCGGTCCCCGGGACAGGACTACGAGCAGTACTTC
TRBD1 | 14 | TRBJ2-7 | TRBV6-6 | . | CASRTGQGSYEQYF | TGTGCCAGCAGAACGGGACAGGGGTCCTACGAGCAGTACTTC
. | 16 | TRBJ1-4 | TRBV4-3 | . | CASSHSRTAFNEKLFF | TGCGCCAGCAGCCACTCAAGAACCGCGTTTAATGAAAAACTGTTTTTT
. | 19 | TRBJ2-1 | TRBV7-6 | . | CASSPRGRGATLSYNEQFF | TGTGCCAGCAGCCCACGGGGGAGGGGGGCTACTCTCTCCTACAATGAGCAGTTCTTC
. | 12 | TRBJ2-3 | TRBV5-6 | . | CASSQRGNTQYF | TGTGCCAGCAGTCAGAGGGGGAATACGCAGTATTTT
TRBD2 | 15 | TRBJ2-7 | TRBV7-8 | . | CASSLASGGSYEQYF | TGTGCCAGCAGCTTAGCTAGCGGGGGATCCTACGAGCAGTACTTC
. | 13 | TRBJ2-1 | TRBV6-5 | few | CASATPGSNEQFF | TGTGCCAGCGCCACACCGGGAAGCAATGAGCAGTTCTTC
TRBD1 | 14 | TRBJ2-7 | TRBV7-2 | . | CASSGDRGVNEQYF | TGTGCCAGCAGCGGGGACAGGGGAGTCAACGAGCAGTACTTC
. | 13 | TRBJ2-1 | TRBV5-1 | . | CASREDSYNEQFF | TGCGCCAGCAGAGAGGACAGCTACAATGAGCAGTTCTTC
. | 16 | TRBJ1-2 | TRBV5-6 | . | CASSLNGQGPFYGYTF | TGTGCCAGCAGCTTGAATGGGCAGGGCCCGTTCTATGGCTACACCTTC
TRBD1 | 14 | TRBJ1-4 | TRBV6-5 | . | CASRSGTGHEKLFF | TGTGCCAGCAGGTCCGGGACAGGGCACGAAAAACTGTTTTTT
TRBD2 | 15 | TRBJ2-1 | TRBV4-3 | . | CASSQSPGLAYEQFF | TGCGCCAGCAGCCAATCTCCGGGACTAGCCTATGAGCAGTTCTTC
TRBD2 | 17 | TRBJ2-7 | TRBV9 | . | CASSVGPQAGAPYEQYF | TGTGCCAGCAGCGTAGGCCCCCAAGCGGGGGCCCCCTACGAGCAGTACTTC
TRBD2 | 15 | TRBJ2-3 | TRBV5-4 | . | CASSLAGGARDTQYF | TGTGCCAGCAGCTTGGCGGGAGGGGCGAGGGATACGCAGTATTTT
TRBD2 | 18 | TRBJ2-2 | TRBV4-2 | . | CASSPRGGIGVNTGELFF | TGTGCCAGCAGCCCTCGGGGGGGGATTGGCGTTAACACCGGGGAGCTGTTTTTT
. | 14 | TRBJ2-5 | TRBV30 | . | CAWRPERGGETQYF | TGTGCCTGGAGGCCCGAGAGGGGGGGAGAGACCCAGTACTTC
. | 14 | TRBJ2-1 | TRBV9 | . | CASSVASVGNEQFF | TGTGCCAGCAGCGTAGCTAGTGTCGGCAATGAGCAGTTCTTC
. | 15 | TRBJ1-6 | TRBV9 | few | CASSADSSYNSPLHF | TGTGCCAGCAGCGCCGACAGCTCCTATAATTCACCCCTCCACTTT
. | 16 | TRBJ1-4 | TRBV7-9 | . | CASSQSTGTSNEKLFF | TGTGCCAGCAGCCAGTCGACCGGGACATCTAATGAAAAACTGTTTTTT
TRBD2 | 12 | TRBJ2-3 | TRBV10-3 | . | CAGGGSTDTQYF | TGTGCCGGGGGGGGTAGCACAGATACGCAGTATTTT
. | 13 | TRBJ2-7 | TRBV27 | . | CASSFGQTYEQYF | TGTGCCAGCAGTTTTGGTCAGACCTACGAGCAGTACTTC
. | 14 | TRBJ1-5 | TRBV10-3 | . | CAISESGRNQPQHF | TGTGCCATCAGTGAGTCGGGGAGGAATCAGCCCCAGCATTTT
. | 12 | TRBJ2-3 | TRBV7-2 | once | CASSSSTDTQYF | TGTGCCAGCAGCTCGAGCACAGATACGCAGTATTTT
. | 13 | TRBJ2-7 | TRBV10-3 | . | CAFGAGWREEQYF | TGTGCCTTCGGAGCAGGGTGGCGGGAAGAGCAGTACTTC
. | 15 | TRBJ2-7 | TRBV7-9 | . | CASSLGIAAGYEQYF | TGTGCCAGCAGCTTAGGGATAGCGGCAGGCTACGAGCAGTACTTC
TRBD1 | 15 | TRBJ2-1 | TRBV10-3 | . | CAIREDRGNYNEQFF | TGTGCCATCAGGGAGGACAGGGGGAATTACAATGAGCAGTTCTTC
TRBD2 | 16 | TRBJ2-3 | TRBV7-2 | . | CASSFRLAGGTDTQYF | TGTGCCAGCAGCTTCCGACTAGCGGGGGGAACAGATACGCAGTATTTT
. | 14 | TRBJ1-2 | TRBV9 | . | CASSVATGNYGYTF | TGTGCCAGCAGCGTAGCTACAGGGAACTATGGCTACACCTTC
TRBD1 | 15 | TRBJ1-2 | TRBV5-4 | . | CASSRGGDRDSGYTF | TGTGCCAGCAGCCGCGGCGGGGACAGGGATTCGGGCTACACCTTC
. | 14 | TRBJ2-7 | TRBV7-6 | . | CASSLEALVSEQYF | TGTGCCAGCAGCTTAGAAGCGTTAGTCTCCGAGCAGTACTTC
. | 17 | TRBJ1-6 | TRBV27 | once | CASSLRAQSSYNSPLHF | TGTGCCAGCAGTTTGAGAGCACAGAGCTCCTATAATTCACCCCTCCACTTT
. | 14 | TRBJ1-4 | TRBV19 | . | CASARGQQNEKLFF | TGTGCCAGTGCCCGCGGACAGCAAAATGAAAAACTGTTTTTT
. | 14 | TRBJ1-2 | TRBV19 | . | CASSFLDGNYGYTF | TGTGCCAGTAGTTTCCTAGACGGGAACTATGGCTACACCTTC